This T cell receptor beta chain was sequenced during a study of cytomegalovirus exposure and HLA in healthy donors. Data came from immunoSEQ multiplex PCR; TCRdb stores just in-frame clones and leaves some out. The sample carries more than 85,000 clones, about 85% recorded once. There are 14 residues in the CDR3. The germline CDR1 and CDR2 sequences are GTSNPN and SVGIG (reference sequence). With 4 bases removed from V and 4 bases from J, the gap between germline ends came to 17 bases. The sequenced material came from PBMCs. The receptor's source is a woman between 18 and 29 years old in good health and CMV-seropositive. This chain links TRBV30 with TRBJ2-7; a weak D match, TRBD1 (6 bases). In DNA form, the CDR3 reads TGTGCCTGGAATGGCCGAAGCCAGGGGTACGAGCAGTACTTC. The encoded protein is CAWNGRSQGYEQYF.